A single sample is the source of the 31 T cell receptor beta chains below, sequenced in a study of T cell responses to AZD1222 COVID-19 vaccine. TCRdb's copy holds only in-frame clones and misses some; the assay was immunoSEQ multiplex PCR. Of around 140,000 clones in the sample, 85% to 90% were seen once. The sample here was peripheral blood, taken on day 0 of AZD1222 vaccination. These TCRs come from an adult in good health.

The CDR3 reads CASSVTGWLVGNQPQHF. The CDR3 DNA reads as TGTGCCAGCAGCGTCACAGGGTGGTTGGTTGGCAATCAGCCCCAGCATTTT. V and J are TRBV21-1 and TRBJ1-5; TRBD1, the table's D call, was not compared with the DNA. TRBV21-1 is reported as a pseudogene. This CDR3 has 17 residues.

This chain joins TRBV19 and TRBJ2-7; the match to TRBD1 covers 7 bases. Trimming took 8 bases from V and 2 from J; bases not matched to a gene: 9. Germline assignment: CDR1 LNHDA and CDR2 SQIVND (reference sequence). The CDR3 totals 14 residues. Here the CDR3 reads CASAGRTGPYEQYF. The CDR3 DNA is TGTGCCAGTGCCGGCCGGACAGGTCCCTACGAGCAGTACTTC.

The chain uses TRBV28 and TRBJ2-1, with TRBD1 matching over 11 bases. The CDR3 length is 14 residues. The ends lost 6 bases at V and 8 bases at J; junction bases unmatched: 6. Germline CDR1 and CDR2: MDHEN and SYDVKM. In DNA form, the CDR3 reads TGTGCCAGCAGCCGGACAGGGGGCAACGATGAGCAGTTCTTC. It specifies CASSRTGGNDEQFF. The variable domain in full, completed from reference TRBV28 and TRBJ2-1, reads DVKVTQSSRYLVKRTGEKVFLECVQDMDHENMFWYRQDPGLGLRLIYFSYDVKMKEKGDIPEGYSVSREKKERFSLILESASTNQTSMYLCASSRTGGNDEQFFGPGTRLTVL.

Regarding this clone: One end of the junction fails to match germline, which may point to a read error. The rearrangement links TRBV12-3 or TRBV12-4 to TRBJ2-7, with unresolved D. The CDR3 contains 12 residues. This CDR3 reads CASSYDTYEQYF. CDR3 DNA: TGTGCCAGTAGTTACGACACCTACGAGCAGTACTTC.

The chain has TRBV4-2 and TRBJ1-3; TRBD1 aligns across 7 bases. Germline CDR1 LGHNA, CDR2 YNFKEQ. CDR3 size: 17 residues. V lost 1 base, J lost 9 bases, and 15 bases stayed unmatched. CDR3 residues: CASSQGAQGNGGVTIYF. The CDR3 nucleotides read TGTGCCAGCAGCCAAGGGGCACAGGGGAATGGGGGGGTCACCATATATTTT.

This chain connects TRBV18 to TRBJ2-1; the D is unclear. Trimming pared 3 bases from V and 0 bases from J, leaving 12 bases between. This CDR3 spans 16 amino acids. CDR1 and CDR2 (germline): KGHSH, LQKENI. CDR3 protein: CASSPLTSSSYNEQFF. The CDR3 bases are TGTGCCAGCTCACCGCTTACTTCTAGCTCCTACAATGAGCAGTTCTTC.

J is TRBJ2-1 and V is TRBV7-9, with TRBD1 matching over 8 bases. Trimming took 2 bases from V and 2 from J; bases not matched to a gene: 11. The CDR3 length is 18 residues. Germline V CDR1 and CDR2: SEHNR, FQNEAQ (reference sequence). Written as DNA, the CDR3 is TGTGCCAGCAGCTTACCTCGGACAGGGTCAATCCCCTACAATGAGCAGTTCTTC. Translation: CASSLPRTGSIPYNEQFF.

The chain carries TRBV5-1 and TRBJ2-7; D possibly corresponds to TRBD1 (6 bases). The CDR3 totals 14 residues. The germline CDR1 and CDR2 sequences are SGHRS and YFSETQ. Deletions cut 5 bases from V and 1 base from J, with 13 bases between. This CDR3 reads CASRTGVTSYEQYF. Written as DNA, the CDR3 is TGCGCCAGCAGGACAGGCGTTACTTCCTACGAGCAGTACTTC.

This clone has more than one count but fewer than ten. The gene calls are TRBV3-1 (or the pseudogene TRBV3-2) and TRBJ1-2, with 7 bases matching TRBD1. Trimming at V came to 5 bases and at J to 4 bases, leaving 7 bases not matched to a gene. Germline V lookup: CDR1 LGHDT, CDR2 YNNKEL (reference sequence). CDR3 length equals 14 residues. CDR3 DNA: TGTGCCAGCAGCGGGACAGCCTCTCGCTATGGCTACACCTTC. This codes for CASSGTASRYGYTF.

The chain carries TRBV18 and TRBJ2-5, with 8 bases that match TRBD1. This CDR3 spans 15 amino acids. The germline gives CDR1 KGHSH, CDR2 LQKENI. J lost 4 bases, V lost 2 bases, and 6 bases had no gene match. The CDR3 is CASSPNRGSGETQYF. DNA of the CDR3: TGTGCCAGCTCACCAAACAGGGGGAGCGGAGAGACCCAGTACTTC.

The chain combines TRBV30 with TRBJ1-6; a possible D gene is TRBD1 (6 bases). The germline gives CDR1 GTSNPN, CDR2 SVGIG (reference sequence). The CDR3 is made up of 14 amino acids. V was shortened by 1 base and J by 9 bases, with 13 bases between the two germline ends. The CDR3 region is CAWSGQARVSPLHF. CDR3 sequence (DNA): TGTGCCTGGAGTGGACAGGCCCGAGTTTCACCCCTCCACTTT.

The chain has TRBV18 and TRBJ2-1; D uncertain. CDR3 length: 14 residues. Germline CDR1 reads KGHSH; CDR2 reads LQKENI. V lost 3 bases and J lost 4, with 10 bases in between. CDR3 protein: CASSPLSRYNEQFF. The CDR3 coding sequence is TGTGCCAGCTCACCTCTCTCCCGATACAATGAGCAGTTCTTC.

The V and J genes are TRBV6-4 and TRBJ2-1; D is possibly TRBD1 (6 bases). CDR1 and CDR2 (germline): MRHNA, SNTAGT. Trimming cost V 3 bases and J 5 bases, with 8 bases left between them. CDR3 size: 13 residues. CDR3 in amino acids: CASSEGANNEQFF. CDR3 DNA: TGTGCCAGCAGTGAGGGGGCCAACAATGAGCAGTTCTTC.

The CDR3 loop is CASSTRWEGGGELFF. CDR3 sequence (DNA): TGTGCCAGCAGCACTCGGTGGGAAGGCGGCGGGGAGCTGTTTTTT. The J gene is TRBJ2-2, the V gene TRBV7-8; the D is unclear. The CDR3 is 15 amino acids. The V end was cut by 5 bases, the J end by 7 bases, with 17 bases between. CDR1 SGHVS and CDR2 FQNEAQ come from the germline V gene. Full variable domain (remainder filled in from reference TRBV7-8 and TRBJ2-2): GAGVSQSPRYKVAKRGQDVALRCDPISGHVSLFWYQQALGQGPEFLTYFQNEAQLDKSGLPSDRFFAERPEGSVSTLKIQRTQQEDSAVYLCASSTRWEGGGELFFGEGSRLTVL.

This clone has a single count. CDR3 sequence reads: CASSLRTGTGNYEQYF. Written as DNA, the CDR3 is TGTGCCAGCAGCCTTCGTACCGGGACAGGGAACTACGAGCAGTACTTC. The J gene is TRBJ2-7, the V gene TRBV13; 9 nucleotides line up with TRBD1. Looked up from germline, CDR1 is PRHDT and CDR2 is FYEKMQ (reference sequence). J was trimmed by 3 bases and V by 5 bases; bases with no gene match: 11. The length of the CDR3 is 16 residues.

This clone was counted only a few times. The chain recombines TRBV18 with TRBJ1-2; D is unresolved. The CDR3 runs 19 residues. CDR1 KGHSH and CDR2 LQKENI come from the germline V gene. V was cut by 2 bases and J by 0 bases, with 22 bases left in between. The DNA for the CDR3 is TGTGCCAGCTCACCAGGGAGAAAGGTCAGTCAACTTGCTAACTATGGCTACACCTTC. Its protein is CASSPGRKVSQLANYGYTF.

This clone was observed a single time. The chain employs TRBV27 and TRBJ1-5; D gene ambiguous. This CDR3 contains 15 residues. Trimming took off 2 bases at V and 3 bases at J, with 11 bases between the two ends. Germline assignment: CDR1 MNHEY and CDR2 SMNVEV (reference sequence). CDR3 nucleotides: TGTGCCAGCAGTTTAGGAGCGGGTCTCAATCAGCCCCAGCATTTT. It codes for CASSLGAGLNQPQHF.

CDR3 in amino acids: CASSFQKTSGNTGELFF. The CDR3 nucleotides are TGTGCCAGCAGCTTTCAGAAGACTAGCGGCAACACCGGGGAGCTGTTTTTT. The chain employs TRBV5-4 and TRBJ2-2; 9 nucleotides line up with TRBD2. Germline V CDR1 and CDR2: SGHNT, YYREEE (reference sequence). The CDR3 contains 17 residues. The junction had 7 bases not matched to a gene; V was cut back by 2 bases and J by 2 bases. The entire variable domain, with the rest obtained from reference TRBV5-4 and TRBJ2-2, is as follows: ETGVTQSPTHLIKTRGQQVTLRCSSQSGHNTVSWYQQALGQGPQFIFQYYREEENGRGNFPPRFSGLQFPNYSSELNVNALELDDSALYLCASSFQKTSGNTGELFFGEGSRLTVL.

This clone was detected only once. This chain connects TRBV3-1 (or the pseudogene TRBV3-2) to TRBJ2-2; D may be TRBD2 (5 bases). This CDR3 is 17 amino acids long. CDR1 and CDR2 from the germline V gene are LGHDT and YNNKEL (reference sequence). The V end was cut by 4 bases, the J end by 1 base, with 16 bases between. The DNA of the CDR3 is TGTGCCAGCAGCCTATGGTATGAGGGCGGGAACACCGGGGAGCTGTTTTTT. It yields the protein CASSLWYEGGNTGELFF.

V is TRBV25-1 and J is TRBJ2-5; TRBD1 aligns across 7 bases. The CDR3 spans 16 residues. CDR1 MGHDK and CDR2 SYGVNS come from the germline V gene. With V trimmed by 0 bases and J by 5 bases, 9 bases remained unmatched. CDR3 amino acids: CASSEYWTGPVETQYF. CDR3 DNA: TGTGCCAGCAGTGAATACTGGACAGGCCCAGTGGAGACCCAGTACTTC.

This chain links TRBV10-1 with TRBJ2-1; 7 bases align to TRBD1. CDR3 length: 14 residues. In germline, CDR1 is WNHNN, CDR2 SYGVQD (reference sequence). Trimming took 5 bases from V and 2 from J; bases not matched to a gene: 3. CDR3 sequence: CASSPGTAYNEQFF. Here the CDR3 DNA reads TGCGCCAGCAGTCCCGGGACAGCCTACAATGAGCAGTTCTTC.

The gene calls are TRBV18 and TRBJ2-7; D may be TRBD2 (5 bases). Germline CDR1 reads KGHSH; CDR2 reads LQKENI. The CDR3 runs 14 residues. V lost 3 bases and J lost 4, with 13 bases in between. CDR3 in DNA: TGTGCCAGCTCACCGATTGGACTGTTATACGAGCAGTACTTC. Translated, it gives CASSPIGLLYEQYF. The full variable domain, rest sourced from reference TRBV18 and TRBJ2-7, is NAGVMQNPRHLVRRRGQEARLRCSPMKGHSHVYWYRQLPEEGLKFMVYLQKENIIDESGMPKERFSAEFPKEGPSILRIQQVVRGDSAAYFCASSPIGLLYEQYFGPGTRLTVT.

The chain employs TRBV7-8 and TRBJ1-5; the D is unclear. Germline CDR1 is SGHVS and CDR2 is FQNEAQ. The CDR3 runs to 14 residues. Between the trimmed V and J ends, which lost 5 bases and 7 bases, there was a span of 15 bases. Here the CDR3 reads CASSRTEGRQPQHF. CDR3 bases: TGTGCCAGCAGCCGAACCGAAGGGAGGCAGCCCCAGCATTTT.

As concerns this clone: The same CDR3 can be traced to other DNA sequences in this sample. The CDR3 region has the DNA TGTGCCTGGGGGGGGAAGGGCAATCAGCCCCAGCATTTT. It translates to CAWGGKGNQPQHF. The V call is TRBV30, the J call TRBJ1-5, with D perhaps matching TRBD1 (5 bases). The CDR3 spans 13 residues. The germline CDR1 and CDR2 sequences are GTSNPN and SVGIG (reference sequence). The ends were cut back, 5 bases at V and 2 bases at J, with 10 bases in the middle. Looking up the rest from reference TRBV30 and TRBJ1-5 gives the full variable domain: SQTIHQWPATLVQPVGSPLSLECTVEGTSNPNLYWYRQAAGRGLQLLFYSVGIGQISSEVPQNLSASRPQDRQFILSSKKLLLSDSGFYLCAWGGKGNQPQHFGDGTRLSIL.

The CDR3 DNA follows: TGTGCCAGTAGTCTCCGGGACCTTGAGCAGTTCTTC. As protein: CASSLRDLEQFF. The gene calls are TRBV19 and TRBJ2-1, with D possibly called TRBD1 or TRBD2 (5 bases each). CDR3 length equals 12 residues. Trimming shortened V by 5 bases and J by 9 bases, and 11 bases separated the two germline ends. Germline CDR1 LNHDA, CDR2 SQIVND (reference sequence).

This chain connects TRBV5-8 to TRBJ1-5; no firm D call. V lost 2 bases and J 0 bases, leaving 12 bases between the germline ends. The V gene's germline CDR1 is SGHTS and CDR2 YDEGEE. This CDR3 region has 16 residues. The CDR3 protein is CASSLVGEISNQPQHF. Written as DNA, the CDR3 is TGTGCCAGCAGCTTAGTCGGAGAGATTAGCAATCAGCCCCAGCATTTT.

This sequence joins TRBV25-1 and TRBJ1-4; D call uncertain. This CDR3 region has 15 residues. Between the trimmed V and J ends, which lost 5 bases and 8 bases, there was a span of 18 bases. Germline lookup yields CDR1 MGHDK and CDR2 SYGVNS. The CDR3 loop is CASSSTQWVDEKLFF. Written as DNA, the CDR3 is TGTGCCAGCAGTTCCACCCAGTGGGTAGACGAAAAACTGTTTTTT.

CDR3 region: CAWSVLTSGSQQYF. The CDR3 DNA reads TGTGCCTGGAGTGTACTGACTAGCGGCAGCCAGCAGTACTTC. This sequence joins TRBV30 and TRBJ2-7, with TRBD2 identical over 9 bases. The CDR3 length is 14 residues. Losses at the gene ends were 0 bases for V and 8 bases for J; bases not matched to a gene: 8. Germline V gene data show CDR1 as GTSNPN and CDR2 as SVGIG (reference sequence).

The V gene is TRBV6-6, the J gene TRBJ2-1; 10 bases align to TRBD2. The CDR3 runs to 15 residues. CDR1 is MNHNY, CDR2 SVGAGI, per germline (reference sequence). V shed 4 bases, J shed 4 bases, and the junction held 4 bases outside the gene matches. The CDR3 reads CASSFGTSDYNEQFF. In nucleotides, the CDR3 is TGTGCCAGCAGTTTCGGGACTAGCGATTACAATGAGCAGTTCTTC.

V and J are TRBV5-4 and TRBJ2-7, with D hard to call. The CDR3 is made up of 13 amino acids. Germline V gene lookup returns CDR1 SGHNT and CDR2 YYREEE (reference sequence). Trimming removed 4 bases from V and 5 bases from J, with 13 bases in between. CDR3 in DNA: TGTGCCAGCAGCGAACGATCAAGCCACGAGCAGTACTTC. The encoded protein is CASSERSSHEQYF.

The V and J genes are TRBV2 and TRBJ1-1; TRBD1 might be the D (6 bases). Germline V gene sequence: CDR1 SNHLY, CDR2 FYNNEI. The CDR3 covers 14 residues. The V end lost 7 bases, the J end lost 4 bases, and 16 bases lay between the germline ends. CDR3 protein: CASIRPRGATEAFF. Here the CDR3 DNA reads TGTGCCAGCATACGGCCCCGGGGGGCCACTGAAGCTTTCTTT.